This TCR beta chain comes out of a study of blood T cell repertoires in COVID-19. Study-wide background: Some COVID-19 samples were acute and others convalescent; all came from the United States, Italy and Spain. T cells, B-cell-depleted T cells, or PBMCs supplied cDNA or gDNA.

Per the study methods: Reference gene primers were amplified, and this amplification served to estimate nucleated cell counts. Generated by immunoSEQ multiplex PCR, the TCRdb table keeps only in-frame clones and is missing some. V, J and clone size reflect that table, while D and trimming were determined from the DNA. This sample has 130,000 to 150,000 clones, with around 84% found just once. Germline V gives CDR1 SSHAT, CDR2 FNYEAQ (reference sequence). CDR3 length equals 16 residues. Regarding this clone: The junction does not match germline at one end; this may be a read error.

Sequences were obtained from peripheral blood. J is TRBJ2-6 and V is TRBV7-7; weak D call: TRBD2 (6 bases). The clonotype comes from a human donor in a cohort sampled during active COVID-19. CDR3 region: CASSLGGSSGANVLTF. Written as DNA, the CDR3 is TGTGCTAGCAGCTTAGGAGGGTCCTCTGGGGCCAACGTCCTGACTTTC.